This TCR beta chain was identified during a study of CD4 T cells in relation to SARS-CoV-2 and coronaviruses. Findings of the study overall: SARS-CoV-2-driven expansion was significantly weaker in crossreactive than monoreactive clones. The assay detects memory recall responses, not culture-primed primary responses.

Before the COVID-19 pandemic, during about 2011-2018, CD4+ T cells were taken from unexposed donors. Naive and memory CD4+ T cells were separated from cryopreserved PBMCs. Trimming cost V 4 bases and J 7 bases; bases outside gene matches: 2. Germline-derived CDR1 and CDR2 are LNHDA and SQIVND (reference sequence). The CDR3 length is 13 residues. A remark on this clone: Its specificity is unknown.

Clones were read by immunoSEQ multiplex PCR, and TCRdb kept only the in-frame ones, dropping some. The table includes about 60,000 clones, approximately 94% detected once. V is TRBV19 and J is TRBJ1-4; the match to TRBD1 covers 8 bases. Source material: naive CD4+ T cells from PBMCs. Subset noted: naive CD4+ T cells isolated by negative enrichment. The TCR comes from a human donor in good health. Here the CDR3 reads CASSRTGFEKLFF. Here the CDR3 DNA reads TGTGCCAGTAGTAGGACAGGGTTTGAAAAACTGTTTTTT.